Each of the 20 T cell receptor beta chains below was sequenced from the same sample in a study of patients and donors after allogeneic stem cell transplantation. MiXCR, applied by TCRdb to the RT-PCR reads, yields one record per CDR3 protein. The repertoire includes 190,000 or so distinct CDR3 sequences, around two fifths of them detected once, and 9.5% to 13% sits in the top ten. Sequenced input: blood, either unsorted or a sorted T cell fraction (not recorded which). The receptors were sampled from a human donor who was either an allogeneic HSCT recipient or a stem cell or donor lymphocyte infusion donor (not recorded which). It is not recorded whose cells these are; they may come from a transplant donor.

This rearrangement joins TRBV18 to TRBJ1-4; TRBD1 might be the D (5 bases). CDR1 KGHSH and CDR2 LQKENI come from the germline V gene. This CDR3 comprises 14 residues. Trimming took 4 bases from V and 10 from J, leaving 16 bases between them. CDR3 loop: CASSLGTGSGKLFF. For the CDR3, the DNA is TGTGCCAGCTCACTCGGGACCGGGTCGGGAAAACTGTTTTTT.

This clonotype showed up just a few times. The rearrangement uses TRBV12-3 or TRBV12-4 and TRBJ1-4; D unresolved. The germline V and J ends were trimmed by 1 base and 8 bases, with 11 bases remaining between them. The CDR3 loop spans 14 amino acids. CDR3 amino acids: CASSLVAGREKLFF. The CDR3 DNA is TGTGCCAGCAGTTTAGTGGCAGGACGAGAAAAACTGTTTTTT.

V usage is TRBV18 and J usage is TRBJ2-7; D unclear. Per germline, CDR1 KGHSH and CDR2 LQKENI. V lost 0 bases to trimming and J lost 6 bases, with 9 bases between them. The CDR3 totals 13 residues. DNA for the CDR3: TGTGCCAGCTCACCACCTACGGCCGGCGAGCAGTACTTC. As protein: CASSPPTAGEQYF.

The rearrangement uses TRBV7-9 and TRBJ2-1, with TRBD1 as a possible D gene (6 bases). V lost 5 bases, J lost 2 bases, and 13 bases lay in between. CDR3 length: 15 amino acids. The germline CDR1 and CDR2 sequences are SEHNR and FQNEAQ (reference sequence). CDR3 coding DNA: TGTGCCAGCAGCCTACAGGGTTGGCCCTACAATGAGCAGTTCTTC. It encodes CASSLQGWPYNEQFF.

DNA for the CDR3: TGCAGCGTTGAGTACAGGGCTTTAATGAGCACTGAAGCTTTCTTT. This sequence encodes CSVEYRALMSTEAFF. V and J are TRBV29-1 and TRBJ1-1; weak D call: TRBD1 (6 bases). Trimming removed 3 bases at V and 4 bases at J, with 18 bases between. Looked up from germline, CDR1 is SQVTM and CDR2 is ANQGSEA. This CDR3 spans 15 amino acids.

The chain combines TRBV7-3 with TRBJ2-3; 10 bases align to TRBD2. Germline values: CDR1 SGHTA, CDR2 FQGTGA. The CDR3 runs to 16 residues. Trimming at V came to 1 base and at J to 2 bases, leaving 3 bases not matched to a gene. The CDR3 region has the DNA TGTGCCAGCAGCTTAAGACTAGCGGGTCCCACAGATACGCAGTATTTT. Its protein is CASSLRLAGPTDTQYF.

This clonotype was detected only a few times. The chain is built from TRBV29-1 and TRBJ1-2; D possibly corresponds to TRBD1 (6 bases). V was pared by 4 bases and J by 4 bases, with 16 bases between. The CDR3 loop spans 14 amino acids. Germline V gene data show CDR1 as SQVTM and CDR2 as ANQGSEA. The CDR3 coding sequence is TGCAGCGTTGCAGGGGAAAGGGGCGGCTATGGCTACACCTTC. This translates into CSVAGERGGYGYTF.

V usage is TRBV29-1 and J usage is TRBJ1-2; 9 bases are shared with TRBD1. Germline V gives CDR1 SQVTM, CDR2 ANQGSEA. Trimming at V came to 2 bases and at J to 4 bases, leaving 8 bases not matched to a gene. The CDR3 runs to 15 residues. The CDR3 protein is CSVETPTGGGYGYTF. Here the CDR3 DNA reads TGCAGCGTTGAAACCCCGACAGGGGGAGGCTATGGCTACACCTTC.

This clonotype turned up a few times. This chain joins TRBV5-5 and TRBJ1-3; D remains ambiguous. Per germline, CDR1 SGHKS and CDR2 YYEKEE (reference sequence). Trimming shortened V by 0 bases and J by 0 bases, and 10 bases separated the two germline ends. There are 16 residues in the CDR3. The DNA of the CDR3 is TGTGCCAGCAGCTTGGCAAGTCAGGTCTCTGGAAACACCATATATTTT. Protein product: CASSLASQVSGNTIYF.

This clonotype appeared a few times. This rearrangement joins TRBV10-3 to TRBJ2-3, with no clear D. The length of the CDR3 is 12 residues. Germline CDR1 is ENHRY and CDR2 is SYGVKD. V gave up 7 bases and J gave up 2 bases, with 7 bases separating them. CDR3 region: CAITTSTDTQYF. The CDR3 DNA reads TGTGCCATCACGACCTCCACAGATACGCAGTATTTT.

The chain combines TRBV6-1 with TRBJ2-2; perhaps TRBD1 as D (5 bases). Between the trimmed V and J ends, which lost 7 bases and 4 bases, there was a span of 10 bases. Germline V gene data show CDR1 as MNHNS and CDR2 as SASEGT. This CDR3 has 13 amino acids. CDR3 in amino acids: CASISRVTGELFF. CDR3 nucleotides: TGTGCCAGCATCAGCAGGGTCACCGGGGAGCTGTTTTTT.

In DNA, the CDR3 is TGTGCCAGCACCTCACAGAACATTCAGTACTTC. Its translation is CASTSQNIQYF. The chain uses TRBV28 and TRBJ2-4, with unresolved D. The germline V gene has CDR1 MDHEN and CDR2 SYDVKM. The CDR3 is 11 amino acids. V lost 7 bases and J lost 7, with 8 bases in between.

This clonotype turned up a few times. The CDR3 here is CASSQDPGRTNTEAFF. The CDR3 DNA reads TGCGCCAGCAGCCAAGATCCGGGCAGAACCAACACTGAAGCTTTCTTT. V gene TRBV4-3 combines with J gene TRBJ1-1, with D unresolved. The CDR3 is made up of 16 amino acids. The V end was cut by 0 bases, the J end by 2 bases, with 13 bases between. Germline loops: CDR1 LGHNA, CDR2 YSLEER.

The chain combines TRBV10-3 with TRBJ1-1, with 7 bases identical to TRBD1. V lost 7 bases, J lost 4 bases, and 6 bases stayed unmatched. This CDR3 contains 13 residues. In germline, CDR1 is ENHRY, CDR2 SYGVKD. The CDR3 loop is CAIKRGLSTEAFF. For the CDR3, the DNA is TGTGCCATCAAGAGGGGGCTCAGCACTGAAGCTTTCTTT.

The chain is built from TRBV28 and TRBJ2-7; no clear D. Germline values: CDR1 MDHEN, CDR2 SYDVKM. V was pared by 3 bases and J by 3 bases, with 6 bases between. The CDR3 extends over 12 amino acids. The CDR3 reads CASSFSDYEQYF. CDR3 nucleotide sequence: TGTGCCAGCAGTTTCTCCGACTACGAGCAGTACTTC. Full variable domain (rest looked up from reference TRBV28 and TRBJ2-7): DVKVTQSSRYLVKRTGEKVFLECVQDMDHENMFWYRQDPGLGLRLIYFSYDVKMKEKGDIPEGYSVSREKKERFSLILESASTNQTSMYLCASSFSDYEQYFGPGTRLTVT.

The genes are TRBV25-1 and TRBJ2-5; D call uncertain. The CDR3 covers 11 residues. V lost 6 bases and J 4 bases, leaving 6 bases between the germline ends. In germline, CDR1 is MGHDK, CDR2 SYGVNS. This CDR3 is CASSTTETQYF. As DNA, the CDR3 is TGTGCCAGCAGCACCACAGAGACCCAGTACTTC.

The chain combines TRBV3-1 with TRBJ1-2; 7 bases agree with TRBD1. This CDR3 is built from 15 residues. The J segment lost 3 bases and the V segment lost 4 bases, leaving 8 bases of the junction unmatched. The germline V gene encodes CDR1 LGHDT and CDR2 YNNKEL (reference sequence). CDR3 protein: CASSPYSGTDYGYTF. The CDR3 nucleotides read TGTGCCAGCAGCCCCTACTCCGGGACAGACTATGGCTACACCTTC. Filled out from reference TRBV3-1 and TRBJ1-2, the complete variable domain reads DTAVSQTPKYLVTQMGNDKSIKCEQNLGHDTMYWYKQDSKKFLKIMFSYNNKELIINETVPNRFSPKSPDKAHLNLHINSLELGDSAVYFCASSPYSGTDYGYTFGSGTRLTVV.

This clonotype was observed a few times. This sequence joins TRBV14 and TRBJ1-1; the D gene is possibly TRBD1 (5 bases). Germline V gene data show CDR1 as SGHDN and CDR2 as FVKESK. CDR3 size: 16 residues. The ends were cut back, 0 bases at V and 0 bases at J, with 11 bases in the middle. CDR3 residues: CASSQDQGGMNTEAFF. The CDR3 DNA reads TGTGCCAGCAGCCAAGATCAGGGTGGAATGAACACTGAAGCTTTCTTT.

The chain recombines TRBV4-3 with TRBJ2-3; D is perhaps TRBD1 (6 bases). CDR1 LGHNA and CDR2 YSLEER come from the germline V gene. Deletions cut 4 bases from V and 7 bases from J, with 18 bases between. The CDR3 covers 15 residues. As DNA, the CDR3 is TGCGCCAGCAGCCGAGAGAGACAGGTTTCATATACGCAGTATTTT. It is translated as CASSRERQVSYTQYF.

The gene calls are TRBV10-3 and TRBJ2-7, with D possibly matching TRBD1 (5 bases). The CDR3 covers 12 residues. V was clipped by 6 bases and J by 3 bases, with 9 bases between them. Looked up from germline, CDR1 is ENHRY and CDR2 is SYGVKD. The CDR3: CAISATVYEQYF. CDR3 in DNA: TGTGCCATCAGCGCGACAGTCTACGAGCAGTACTTC.